The rows below give T cell receptor beta chains drawn from one sample of a study of blood T cell repertoires in COVID-19. Data came from immunoSEQ multiplex PCR; TCRdb stores just in-frame clones and leaves some out. Here the sample spans roughly 45,000 clones, approximately 84% being singletons. The sample comprised peripheral blood. The source of these receptors is an elderly woman with COVID-19, enrolled during active disease. Each CDR3 is given with its conserved first and last residue. D genes are given only for firm matches. A clone size is listed for some rows: how often the clone was seen (once, few, many), or a class if it is expanded.

v_call	j_call	clone_size	d_call	cdr3_nt	cdr3_aa
TRBV7-9	TRBJ2-1	NA	NA	TGTGCCAGCAGGCAAGGGGCTAGCGTCCGCCTCAATGAGCAGTTCTTC	CASRQGASVRLNEQFF
TRBV6-4	TRBJ1-1	NA	TRBD1	TGTGCCAGCCGACAGGGAGTGAACACTGAAGCTTTCTTT	CASRQGVNTEAFF
TRBV19	TRBJ2-1	NA	TRBD2	TGTGCCAGTAGTATACTAGCGGGGGGGCCCAATCGTGAGCAGTTCTTC	CASSILAGGPNREQFF
TRBV19	TRBJ2-1	NA	TRBD2	TGTGCCAGTAGTATAAAGGCGGGGGGCGGTCCCTACAATGAGCAGTTCTTC	CASSIKAGGGPYNEQFF
TRBV27	TRBJ2-1	NA	TRBD2	TGTGCCAGCAGCCGACTAGCGGAATACAATGAGCAGTTCTTC	CASSRLAEYNEQFF
TRBV29-1	TRBJ2-7	NA	NA	TGCAGCGTTGATTCGGGCGAGCAGTACTTC	CSVDSGEQYF
TRBV5-1	TRBJ2-7	NA	TRBD1	TGCGCCAGCAGCACGACAGGGGGCTCCTACGAGCAGTACTTC	CASSTTGGSYEQYF
TRBV3-1/TRBV3-2	TRBJ1-3	NA	TRBD1	TGTGCCAGCAGCCGGACAGGGACGCACACCATATATTTT	CASSRTGTHTIYF
TRBV19	TRBJ1-4	NA	NA	TGTGCCAGTAGGGCACAGGGCGTCGCTAATGAAAAACTGTTTTTT	CASRAQGVANEKLFF
TRBV6-1	TRBJ2-2	NA	NA	TGTGCCAGCAGTGAATGGAGGGATGGAGGGGAGCTGTTTTTT	CASSEWRDGGELFF
TRBV7-3	TRBJ1-1	NA	TRBD1	TGTGCCAGCAGCAATCCGGGACAGCCGATTCATTTT	CASSNPGQPIHF
TRBV5-1	TRBJ1-2	NA	NA	TGCGCCAGCAGCTTGGAGCGTGTACAGGGCTATGGCTACACCTTC	CASSLERVQGYGYTF
TRBV11-2	TRBJ1-4	NA	NA	TGTGCCAGCAGCGAGGGTCCGGCCGGTAATGAAAAACTGTTTTTT	CASSEGPAGNEKLFF
TRBV7-9	TRBJ1-5	NA	TRBD1	TGTGCCAGCAGCCGAGGACAGGGGGATCAGCCCCAGCATTTT	CASSRGQGDQPQHF
TRBV2	TRBJ1-2	NA	TRBD1	TGTGCCAGCAGTGAATCTTCCTGGGACAGGGGGGATGGCTACACCTTC	CASSESSWDRGDGYTF
TRBV6-2/TRBV6-3	TRBJ2-3	NA	NA	TGTGCCAGCAGCCGACAGGACCCTCGGGATACGCAGTATTTT	CASSRQDPRDTQYF
TRBV28	TRBJ2-6	NA	TRBD1	TGTGCCAGCAGTTTAGGGGTACTGGGACAGGGGACCTCTGGGGCCAACGTCCTGACTTTC	CASSLGVLGQGTSGANVLTF
TRBV3-1/TRBV3-2	TRBJ1-4	NA	NA	TGTGCCAGCAGCCAAGGGGGCTGGGGTGAAAAACTGTTTTTT	CASSQGGWGEKLFF
TRBV5-4	TRBJ2-1	NA	TRBD2	TGTGCCAGCAGCCACCATGCCGGGACTAGCGGGAGTAATGAGCAGTTCTTC	CASSHHAGTSGSNEQFF
TRBV6-1	TRBJ1-3	NA	NA	TGTGCCAGCAGCCGAGTCGCTAAAAAAAACACCATATATTTT	CASSRVAKKNTIYF
TRBV7-6	TRBJ1-4	NA	TRBD1	TGTGCCAGCAGCGCAAATCGACAGGGTGGGGCAAAACTGTTTTTT	CASSANRQGGAKLFF
TRBV12-3/TRBV12-4	TRBJ2-7	NA	TRBD1	TGTGCCAGCAGGCGACAGGGGGCAGGCGAGCAGTACTTC	CASRRQGAGEQYF
TRBV7-2	TRBJ2-2	NA	NA	TGTGCCAGCAGCTTAGTTTCGGGATCGAACACCGGGGAGCTGTTTTTT	CASSLVSGSNTGELFF
TRBV6-5	TRBJ1-4	NA	NA	TGTGCCAGCAGTTCCCCGGGGGGGGGCGAAAAACTGTTTTTT	CASSSPGGGEKLFF
TRBV19	TRBJ2-2	NA	TRBD2	TGTGCCAGTAGTATACCGGGACTAGCGGGACTGGGCGGGGAGCTGTTTTTT	CASSIPGLAGLGGELFF
TRBV28	TRBJ1-2	NA	NA	TGTGCCAGCACCCTCAGGGTTGGCGGCTATGGCTACACCTTC	CASTLRVGGYGYTF
TRBV7-2	TRBJ2-1	NA	TRBD1	TGTGCCAGCAGCCGCGTGGGGACAGGGGGTAGGAGTGAGCAGTTCTTC	CASSRVGTGGRSEQFF
TRBV5-1	TRBJ2-7	NA	TRBD1	TGCGCCAGCAGCTTCCCGGGACAGGGTGTCTACGAGCAGTACTTC	CASSFPGQGVYEQYF
TRBV27	TRBJ2-3	NA	NA	TGTGCCAGCAGCCCAAACCCGGCAGGCATAGATACGCAGTATTTT	CASSPNPAGIDTQYF
TRBV6-2/TRBV6-3	TRBJ1-4	once	NA	TGTGCCAGCAGTTACCTTTCTAACGAAAAACTGTTTTTT	CASSYLSNEKLFF
TRBV19	TRBJ2-4	NA	TRBD1	TGTGCCAGTAGTATAGGGTTGGGACAGAAAAACATTCAGTACTTC	CASSIGLGQKNIQYF
TRBV3-1/TRBV3-2	TRBJ2-6	NA	TRBD1	TGTGCCAGCAGCCAGGCATTCAGGGGGCGTTCTGGGGCCAACGTCCTGACTTTC	CASSQAFRGRSGANVLTF
TRBV5-4	TRBJ1-1	NA	NA	TGTGCCAGCGGCTCGGACGCCAGGCGGGGGAACACTGAAGCTTTCTTT	CASGSDARRGNTEAFF
TRBV11-2	TRBJ1-2	NA	NA	TGTGCCAGCAGCTTAGGACGAGGATTTGGCTACACCTTC	CASSLGRGFGYTF
TRBV11-3	TRBJ2-3	NA	NA	TGTGCCAGCAGCCCAGGGCACGGATATACGCAGTATTTT	CASSPGHGYTQYF
TRBV29-1	TRBJ2-7	NA	TRBD1	TGCAGCGCGAGACAGGGAGTGGTCGAGCAGTACTTC	CSARQGVVEQYF
TRBV6-5	TRBJ1-2	NA	NA	TGTGCCAGCAGTCTAGACAGCCGCTATGGCTACACCTTC	CASSLDSRYGYTF
TRBV2	TRBJ1-6	NA	NA	TGTGCCAGCAGTAGCAGAGCTAGTACGGGTTCACCCCTCCACTTT	CASSSRASTGSPLHF
TRBV7-2	TRBJ1-2	NA	NA	TGTGCCAGCAGCTTGGCCAGAAGTAACTATGGCTACACCTTC	CASSLARSNYGYTF
TRBV19	TRBJ2-7	NA	TRBD1	TGTGCCAGTAGTATCAACACAGGGGGAGGCTACGAGCAGTACTTC	CASSINTGGGYEQYF
TRBV6-2/TRBV6-3	TRBJ2-7	few	NA	TGTGCCAGCAGTTACCCACGGGACACAACCTACGAGCAGTACTTC	CASSYPRDTTYEQYF
TRBV6-5	TRBJ2-1	NA	NA	TGTGCCAGCAGTCAGGGTAGCTCCTACAATGAGCAGTTCTTC	CASSQGSSYNEQFF
TRBV28	TRBJ2-7	NA	NA	TGTGCCAGCACCTCCCCGTACGAGCAGTACTTC	CASTSPYEQYF
TRBV9	TRBJ2-3	NA	TRBD1	TGTGCCAGCAGCGGCCGACAGGGTAGCACAGATACGCAGTATTTT	CASSGRQGSTDTQYF
TRBV9	TRBJ1-6	NA	NA	TGTGCCAGCAGCGCCCTCGGACTGTCGTCGCGTTCACCCCTCCACTTT	CASSALGLSSRSPLHF
TRBV6-5	TRBJ1-6	NA	NA	TGTGCCAGCAGCCTAGACCAGGGTGGTTCACCCCTCCACTTT	CASSLDQGGSPLHF
TRBV2	TRBJ2-7	few	TRBD2	TGTGCCAGCAGTGGGCTAGCGGGAGGTCAAGAGCAGTACTTC	CASSGLAGGQEQYF
TRBV27	TRBJ2-6	NA	NA	TGTGCCAGCAGTTTAGGTCAGACTACCGTTTCTGGGGCCAACGTCCTGACTTTC	CASSLGQTTVSGANVLTF
TRBV5-8	TRBJ2-1	NA	TRBD1	TGTGCCAGCAGCTTGCCTCCCGGGACAGGGGGCTTCAATGAGCAGTTCTTC	CASSLPPGTGGFNEQFF
TRBV3-1/TRBV3-2	TRBJ1-1	NA	NA	TGTGCCAGCAGCCCTATGGCACACACAGGGAACACTGAAGCTTTCTTT	CASSPMAHTGNTEAFF
TRBV7-9	TRBJ2-7	NA	TRBD2	TGTGCCAGCAGTCGACTAGCGGGGACATCCCGGGAGCAGTACTTC	CASSRLAGTSREQYF
TRBV11-3	TRBJ1-1	NA	NA	TGTGCCAGCTTTCATACGACAGAAGACACTGAAGCTTTCTTT	CASFHTTEDTEAFF
TRBV5-4	TRBJ2-2	once	TRBD1	TGTGCCAGCAGCTTAGTACCGGGACAGAAGTTCACCGGGGAGCTGTTTTTT	CASSLVPGQKFTGELFF
TRBV19	TRBJ1-1	NA	NA	TGTGCCAGTAGTAATTTCCGGGGAACTGAAGCTTTCTTT	CASSNFRGTEAFF
TRBV3-1/TRBV3-2	TRBJ2-3	NA	TRBD2	TGTGCCAGCAGCCAAGATCAAGGACTTAGCGGGACAGATACGCAGTATTTT	CASSQDQGLSGTDTQYF